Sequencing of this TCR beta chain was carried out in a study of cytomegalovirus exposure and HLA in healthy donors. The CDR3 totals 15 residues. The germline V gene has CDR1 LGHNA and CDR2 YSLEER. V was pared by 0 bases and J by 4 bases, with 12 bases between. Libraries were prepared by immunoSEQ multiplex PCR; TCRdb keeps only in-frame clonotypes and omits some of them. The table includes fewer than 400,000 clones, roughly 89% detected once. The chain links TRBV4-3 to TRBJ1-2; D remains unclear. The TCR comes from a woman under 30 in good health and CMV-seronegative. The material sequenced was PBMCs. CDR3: CASSQDAGASYGYTF. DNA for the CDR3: TGCGCCAGCAGCCAAGATGCAGGTGCTTCCTATGGCTACACCTTC.